Described below is a single T cell receptor (beta chain) sequence and its context. In the authors' workflow: Amplification from reference gene primers served as the basis for estimated nucleated cell counts. Generated by immunoSEQ multiplex PCR, the TCRdb table keeps only in-frame clones and is missing some. The V and J calls and clone size were taken over from that table, and D and trimming were inferred from the DNA. The table includes about 74,000 clones, about 90% detected once. Germline V CDR1 and CDR2: MNHEY, SVGAGI. V dropped 5 bases and J dropped 12 bases, with 17 bases sitting between them. The length of the CDR3 is 13 residues. The data derive from a study of blood T cell repertoires in COVID-19. Overall study: Samples of COVID-19 (acute and convalescent) were obtained from the United States, Italy and Spain. PBMCs, B-cell-depleted T cells, or T cells were the source of the cDNA or gDNA that made up the material.

The specimen sequenced was peripheral blood. This clonotype originated in a woman aged 80 or over with active or convalescent COVID-19. The rearrangement joins TRBV6-5 to TRBJ2-1; maybe TRBD2 (7 bases). The CDR3 sequence: CASSTDGGLPQFF. The CDR3, as DNA: TGTGCCAGCAGTACGGACGGGGGGCTTCCGCAGTTCTTC.